The source of this T cell receptor beta chain is a study of OX40 agonist ivuxolimab in advanced cancers. Study in general: In three patients, partial responses were observed, one with hepatocellular carcinoma and two with cutaneous melanoma.

Trimming stripped 8 bases from V and 7 bases from J, with 15 bases between. The germline V gene encodes CDR1 MRHNA and CDR2 SNTAGT. The CDR3 extends over 13 amino acids. Produced via immunoSEQ multiplex PCR; TCRdb's table is partial and in-frame only. Among roughly 70,000 clones listed, over 65% were seen once. With regard to this clone: What it binds is not known.

Study findings and constraints: The study did not work out the antigen specificity of the expanded peripheral T cells. Blood T cells, both CD4+ and CD8+, expanded clonally by week 6 at 0.1 to 3.0 mg/kg.

The rearrangement uses TRBV6-4 and TRBJ1-5, with D tentatively TRBD1 (5 bases). Here the sequenced sample was CD4+ or CD8+ T cells sorted from blood, taken in a trial of the OX40 agonist ivuxolimab. This TCR derives from an adult with an advanced solid tumor such as melanoma, head and neck, liver or kidney cancer. The CDR3 protein is CASSREAGQPQHF. CDR3 DNA: TGTGCCAGCTCCAGGGAGGCAGGGCAGCCCCAGCATTTT.